Presented here are 27 T cell receptor beta chains from one specimen sequenced in a study of PD-1 blockade in mismatch repair-deficient tumors. Sequencing was performed with immunoSEQ multiplex PCR; in TCRdb, only in-frame clones are kept and a portion is missing. The sample carries some 120,000 clones, almost 90% recorded once. Source: peripheral blood, taken 72 weeks after starting pembrolizumab. The receptor set was obtained from an adult with mismatch repair-deficient cancer.

The rearrangement joins TRBV9 to TRBJ1-3; 10 bases fit TRBD1. The CDR3 is made up of 17 amino acids. V lost 0 bases and J lost 4; bases outside the gene matches: 7. Germline CDR1 reads SGDLS; CDR2 reads YYNGEE. The CDR3 reads CASSVERQGAGGNTIYF. Here the CDR3 DNA reads TGTGCCAGCAGCGTAGAGCGACAGGGGGCCGGAGGAAACACCATATATTTT.

This clone was detected only once. The V and J genes are TRBV6-5 and TRBJ2-5, with a weak D call TRBD1 (6 bases). Germline V gene lookup returns CDR1 MNHEY and CDR2 SVGAGI. This CDR3 contains 14 residues. Trimming removed 0 bases from V and 4 bases from J, with 9 bases in between. CDR3 sequence (DNA): TGTGCCAGCAGTTACTCTGGGGGCCCAGAGACCCAGTACTTC. This sequence encodes CASSYSGGPETQYF.

This clone occurred once. V is TRBV28 and J is TRBJ2-2; tentative D call: TRBD2 (6 bases). Germline loops: CDR1 MDHEN, CDR2 SYDVKM. The CDR3 extends over 14 amino acids. Trimming took off 8 bases at V and 2 bases at J, with 12 bases between the two ends. CDR3 in amino acids: CASVYSGNTGELFF. For the CDR3, the DNA is TGTGCCAGCGTTTATAGCGGTAACACCGGGGAGCTGTTTTTT.

The chain employs TRBV7-6 and TRBJ2-1; 10 bases align to TRBD2. Germline V gene data show CDR1 as SGHVS and CDR2 as FNYEAQ. This CDR3 has 14 amino acids. With V trimmed by 2 bases and J by 6 bases, 1 base remained unmatched. CDR3 amino acids: CASSLLAGGNEQFF. CDR3 DNA sequence: TGTGCCAGCAGCTTATTAGCGGGGGGCAATGAGCAGTTCTTC.

This chain joins TRBV5-4 and TRBJ2-3, with D unresolved. Trimming left V 0 bases short and J 3 bases short, with 8 bases between. The CDR3 spans 14 residues. Germline CDR1 and CDR2: SGHNT and YYREEE (reference sequence). The CDR3 bases are TGTGCCAGCAGCTTGGAGGGCAGAACAGATACGCAGTATTTT. Protein sequence: CASSLEGRTDTQYF.

The J gene is TRBJ1-5, the V gene TRBV4-1, with D maybe TRBD1 (6 bases). CDR1 is MGHRA and CDR2 is YSYEKL in the germline V gene. V was shortened by 1 base and J by 3 bases, with 10 bases between the two germline ends. The CDR3 totals 15 residues. CDR3 DNA sequence: TGCGCCAGCAGCCAAGTGGCAGGGGACAATCAGCCCCAGCATTTT. Translated, it gives CASSQVAGDNQPQHF.

This chain connects TRBV12-5 to TRBJ2-7; the match to TRBD2 covers 13 bases. V lost 4 bases to trimming and J lost 7 bases; unmatched junction nucleotides: 10. CDR1 and CDR2 (germline): LGHNT, FRNRAP. This CDR3 has 16 amino acids. CDR3 protein: CASGWTGLAGEREQYF. The CDR3 DNA sequence: TGTGCTAGTGGTTGGACCGGACTAGCGGGAGAACGAGAGCAGTACTTC.

This clone has a handful of counts. This sequence joins TRBV4-1 and TRBJ1-5, with D hard to call. Germline CDR1 is MGHRA and CDR2 is YSYEKL. V was cut by 0 bases and J by 4 bases, with 1 base left in between. This CDR3 is built from 12 residues. The CDR3 region is CASSQENQPQHF. DNA for the CDR3: TGCGCCAGCAGCCAAGAGAATCAGCCCCAGCATTTT.

This CDR3 is CAHRKGWGYTF. The CDR3, as DNA: TGTGCCCACCGAAAAGGGTGGGGCTACACCTTC. The genes are TRBV30 and TRBJ1-2; D ambiguous. This CDR3 is built from 11 residues. The V end was cut by 8 bases, the J end by 8 bases, with 15 bases between. Per the germline V gene, CDR1 is GTSNPN and CDR2 is SVGIG (reference sequence).

This clone was counted only a few times. The identical CDR3 is also encoded by other nucleotide sequences in the sample. This chain joins TRBV7-9 and TRBJ1-2; D is uncertain. V was pared by 4 bases and J by 5 bases, with 8 bases between. This CDR3 has 12 amino acids. The germline CDR1 and CDR2 sequences are SEHNR and FQNEAQ (reference sequence). For the CDR3, the DNA is TGTGCCAGCAGCTCCGGCGGGTATGGCTACACCTTC. It translates to CASSSGGYGYTF. Supplemented by reference TRBV7-9 and TRBJ1-2, the full variable domain reads DTGVSQNPRHKITKRGQNVTFRCDPISEHNRLYWYRQTLGQGPEFLTYFQNEAQLEKSRLLSDRFSAERPKGSFSTLEIQRTEQGDSAMYLCASSSGGYGYTFGSGTRLTVV.

The sample holds one count of this clone. The chain employs TRBV21-1 and TRBJ2-3; no DNA check was done on the table's D call, TRBD1. TRBV21-1 is a pseudogene locus. This CDR3 region has 15 residues. The CDR3 here is CASSKRGLSTDTQYF. The CDR3 region has the DNA TGTGCCAGCAGCAAAAGGGGGCTTAGTACAGATACGCAGTATTTT.

This chain joins TRBV28 and TRBJ1-2; D gene ambiguous. V lost 2 bases and J lost 7, with 8 bases in between. The CDR3 spans 12 residues. Germline loops: CDR1 MDHEN, CDR2 SYDVKM. The chain's CDR3 is CASSLMNFGYTF. CDR3 nucleotide sequence: TGTGCCAGCAGTTTAATGAATTTTGGCTACACCTTC.

J is TRBJ2-1 and V is TRBV14, with 8 bases fitting TRBD2. Germline lookup yields CDR1 SGHDN and CDR2 FVKESK. This CDR3 comprises 18 residues. The V segment lost 1 base and the J segment 2 bases; nucleotides outside the gene matches: 10. CDR3: CASSQVFSGSNPYNEQFF. CDR3 nucleotides: TGTGCCAGCAGCCAAGTTTTCAGCGGGAGTAATCCCTACAATGAGCAGTTCTTC.

The chain employs TRBV10-3 and TRBJ2-7, with D perhaps TRBD2 (6 bases). Per the germline V gene, CDR1 is ENHRY and CDR2 is SYGVKD. V was trimmed by 3 bases and J by 2 bases, leaving 11 bases between them. This CDR3 is built from 14 residues. CDR3 in amino acids: CAISEVGGPYEQYF. The CDR3 DNA sequence: TGTGCCATCAGTGAAGTGGGAGGTCCCTACGAGCAGTACTTC.

This clone has only a few counts. CDR3 region: CASAYGGAYEQYF. The CDR3 DNA reads as TGCGCCAGCGCATACGGGGGGGCCTACGAGCAGTACTTC. The chain has TRBV5-1 and TRBJ2-7; 8 bases align to TRBD2. CDR1 SGHRS and CDR2 YFSETQ come from the germline V gene. The CDR3 sequence is 13 residues long. After removal of 7 bases from V and 2 bases from J, the junction contained 5 bases not matched to a gene.

The rearrangement links TRBV11-2 to TRBJ2-7; 7 nucleotides agree with TRBD2. V lost 1 base and J lost 1; bases outside the gene matches: 7. Germline-derived CDR1 and CDR2 are SGHAT and FQNNGV. The CDR3 consists of 16 residues. The CDR3 sequence is CASSLVAGGKSYEQYF. In DNA, the CDR3 is TGTGCCAGCAGCTTAGTTGCCGGGGGGAAGTCCTACGAGCAGTACTTC.

This chain joins TRBV15 and TRBJ2-5; 7 bases line up with TRBD1. J gave up 1 base and V 5 bases, and 7 bases lay outside the gene matches. Germline assignment: CDR1 LNHNV and CDR2 YYDKDF (reference sequence). CDR3 length: 15 residues. CDR3 sequence (DNA): TGTGCCACCAGCCTCACAGGGGCCTTCCAAGAGACCCAGTACTTC. Encoded protein: CATSLTGAFQETQYF.

V is TRBV10-3 and J is TRBJ2-7; the D gene is possibly TRBD1 (6 bases). Germline values: CDR1 ENHRY, CDR2 SYGVKD. V gave up 7 bases and J gave up 5 bases, with 15 bases separating them. The CDR3 has 13 amino acids. The CDR3, as DNA: TGTGCCATCACCAGGGGCAGGGATGACGAGCAGTACTTC. As protein: CAITRGRDDEQYF.

Concerning this clone itself: Other DNA sequences in the same sample also yield this CDR3. V usage is TRBV19 and J usage is TRBJ1-1; D is undetermined. Trimming shortened V by 1 base and J by 2 bases, and 5 bases separated the two germline ends. Germline CDR1 reads LNHDA; CDR2 reads SQIVND (reference sequence). This CDR3 region has 13 residues. Written as DNA, the CDR3 is TGTGCCAGTAGTATAGGAGTAAACACTGAAGCTTTCTTT. Protein sequence: CASSIGVNTEAFF.

The chain employs TRBV7-9 and TRBJ2-5, with D maybe TRBD2 (6 bases). The CDR3 runs 18 residues. Germline V CDR1 and CDR2: SEHNR, FQNEAQ (reference sequence). Trimming pared 0 bases from V and 1 base from J, leaving 18 bases between. CDR3 sequence reads: CASSLARVAGRPQETQYF. The CDR3 nucleotides are TGTGCCAGCAGCTTAGCGAGGGTGGCAGGGAGGCCCCAAGAGACCCAGTACTTC.

V gene TRBV7-2 combines with J gene TRBJ2-2; TRBD2 might be the D (5 bases). The CDR3 contains 17 residues. CDR1 and CDR2 from the germline V gene are SGHTA and FQGNSA. Between the trimmed V and J ends, which lost 5 bases and 6 bases, there was a span of 22 bases. The DNA of the CDR3 is TGTGCCAGCAGCCCAGACTCAGAGAGGGAGTTTCCCGGGGAGCTGTTTTTT. Residues: CASSPDSEREFPGELFF. Supplemented by reference TRBV7-2 and TRBJ2-2, the full variable domain reads GAGVSQSPSNKVTEKGKDVELRCDPISGHTALYWYRQSLGQGLEFLIYFQGNSAPDKSGLPSDRFSAERTGGSVSTLTIQRTQQEDSAVYLCASSPDSEREFPGELFFGEGSRLTVL.

The chain combines TRBV30 with TRBJ2-7; TRBD1 is a possible D gene (5 bases). The CDR3 has 13 amino acids. Trimming shortened V by 5 bases and J by 3 bases, and 14 bases separated the two germline ends. Germline V gives CDR1 GTSNPN, CDR2 SVGIG (reference sequence). The CDR3 DNA reads as TGTGCCTGGGGACGTGGACAAAGCTACGAGCAGTACTTC. This gives the protein CAWGRGQSYEQYF.

J is TRBJ2-2 and V is TRBV5-4; no firm D call. There are 13 residues in the CDR3. Deletions cut 2 bases from V and 6 bases from J, with 8 bases between. From germline, CDR1 is SGHNT and CDR2 YYREEE (reference sequence). The CDR3 region has the DNA TGTGCCAGCAGCTTCGGTGCTCCCGGGGAGCTGTTTTTT. Amino acids: CASSFGAPGELFF.

The chain recombines TRBV4-3 with TRBJ2-3; D is uncertain. V dropped 4 bases and J dropped 2 bases, with 10 bases sitting between them. This CDR3 has 14 residues. CDR1 is LGHNA and CDR2 is YSLEER in the germline V gene. DNA for the CDR3: TGCGCCAGCAGCCCCGTCCTAGACACAGATACGCAGTATTTT. Protein product: CASSPVLDTDTQYF.

CDR3 amino acids: CASSVDGGGDTGELFF. CDR3 sequence (DNA): TGTGCCAGCAGCGTAGATGGAGGGGGCGACACCGGGGAGCTGTTTTTT. The genes are TRBV9 and TRBJ2-2, with D possibly being TRBD1 (7 bases). V was trimmed by 0 bases and J by 3 bases, leaving 12 bases between them. In germline, CDR1 is SGDLS, CDR2 YYNGEE. There are 16 residues in the CDR3.

This clone has just one count. The chain employs TRBV6-5 and TRBJ2-7, with D perhaps being TRBD1 or TRBD2 (5 bases each). Germline V CDR1 and CDR2: MNHEY, SVGAGI. The CDR3 is 15 residues long. Trimming took 0 bases from V and 0 from J, leaving 9 bases between them. CDR3 in DNA: TGTGCCAGCAGTTACTCGAAGGGACGCTCCTACGAGCAGTACTTC. It translates to CASSYSKGRSYEQYF.

The chain recombines TRBV7-9 with TRBJ2-7; 12 bases align to TRBD2. Germline lookup yields CDR1 SEHNR and CDR2 FQNEAQ (reference sequence). This CDR3 has 15 residues. The V and J ends lost 5 bases and 3 bases, in that order; junction bases with no gene match: 5. The CDR3 sequence is CASSNGLAGNYEQYF. Here the CDR3 DNA reads TGTGCCAGCAGCAATGGACTAGCGGGGAACTACGAGCAGTACTTC.